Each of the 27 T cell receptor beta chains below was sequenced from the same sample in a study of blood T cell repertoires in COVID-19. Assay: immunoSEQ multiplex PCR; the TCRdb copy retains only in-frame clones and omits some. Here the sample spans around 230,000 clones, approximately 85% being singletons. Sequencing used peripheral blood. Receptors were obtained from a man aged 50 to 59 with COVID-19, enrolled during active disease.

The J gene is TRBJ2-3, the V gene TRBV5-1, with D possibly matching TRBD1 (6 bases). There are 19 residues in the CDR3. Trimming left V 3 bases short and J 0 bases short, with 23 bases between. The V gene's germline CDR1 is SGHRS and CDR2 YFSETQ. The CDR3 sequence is CASSSTGTQNSFSTDTQYF. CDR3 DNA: TGCGCCAGCAGCTCCACCGGGACACAAAATTCCTTTAGCACAGATACGCAGTATTTT.

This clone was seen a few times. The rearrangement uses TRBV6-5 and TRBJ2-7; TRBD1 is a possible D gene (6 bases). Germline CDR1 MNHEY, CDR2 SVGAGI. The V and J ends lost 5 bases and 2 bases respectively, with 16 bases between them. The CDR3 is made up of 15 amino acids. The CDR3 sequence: CASSPRTVHTYEQYF. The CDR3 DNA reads TGTGCCAGCAGTCCCAGGACAGTTCATACCTACGAGCAGTACTTC.

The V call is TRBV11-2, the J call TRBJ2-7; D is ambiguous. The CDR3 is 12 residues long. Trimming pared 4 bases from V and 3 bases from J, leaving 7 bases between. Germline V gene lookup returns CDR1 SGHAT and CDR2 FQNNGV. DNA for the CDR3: TGTGCCAGCAGCTCCTCCTTCTACGAGCAGTACTTC. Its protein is CASSSSFYEQYF.

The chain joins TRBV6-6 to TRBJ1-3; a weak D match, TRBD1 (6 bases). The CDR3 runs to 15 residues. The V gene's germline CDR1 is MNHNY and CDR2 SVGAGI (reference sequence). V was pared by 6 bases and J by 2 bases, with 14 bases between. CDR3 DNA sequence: TGTGCCAGCAGCCACCTTGGGACAACTGGAAACACCATATATTTT. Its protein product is CASSHLGTTGNTIYF.

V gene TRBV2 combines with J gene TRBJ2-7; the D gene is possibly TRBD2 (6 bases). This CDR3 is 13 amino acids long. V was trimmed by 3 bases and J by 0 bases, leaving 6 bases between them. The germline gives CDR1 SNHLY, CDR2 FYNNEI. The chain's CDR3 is CASSEDYSYEQYF. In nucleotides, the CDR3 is TGTGCCAGCAGTGAGGACTACTCCTACGAGCAGTACTTC. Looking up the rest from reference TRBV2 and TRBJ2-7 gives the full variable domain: EPEVTQTPSHQVTQMGQEVILRCVPISNHLYFYWYRQILGQKVEFLVSFYNNEISEKSEIFDDQFSVERPDGSNFTLKIRSTKLEDSAMYFCASSEDYSYEQYFGPGTRLTVT.

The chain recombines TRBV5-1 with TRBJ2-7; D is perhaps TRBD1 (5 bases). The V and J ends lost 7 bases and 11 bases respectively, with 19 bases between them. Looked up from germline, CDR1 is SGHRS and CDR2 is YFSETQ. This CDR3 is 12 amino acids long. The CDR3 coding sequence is TGCGCCAGCCGAGACAGTGCTACGACGGAGTACTTC. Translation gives CASRDSATTEYF.

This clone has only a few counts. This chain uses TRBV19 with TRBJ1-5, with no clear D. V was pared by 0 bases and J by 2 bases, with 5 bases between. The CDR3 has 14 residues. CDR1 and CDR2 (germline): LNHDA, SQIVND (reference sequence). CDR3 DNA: TGTGCCAGTAGTATAGACGGGGGCAATCAGCCCCAGCATTTT. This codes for CASSIDGGNQPQHF. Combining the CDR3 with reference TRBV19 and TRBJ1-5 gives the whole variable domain DGGITQSPKYLFRKEGQNVTLSCEQNLNHDAMYWYRQDPGQGLRLIYYSQIVNDFQKGDIAEGYSVSREKKESFPLTVTSAQKNPTAFYLCASSIDGGNQPQHFGDGTRLSIL.

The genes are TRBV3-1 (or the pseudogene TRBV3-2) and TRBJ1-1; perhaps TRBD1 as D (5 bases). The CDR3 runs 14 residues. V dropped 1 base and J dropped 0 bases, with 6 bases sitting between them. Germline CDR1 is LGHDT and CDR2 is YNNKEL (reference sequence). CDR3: CASSQGTLNTEAFF. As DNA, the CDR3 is TGTGCCAGCAGCCAAGGGACATTGAACACTGAAGCTTTCTTT.

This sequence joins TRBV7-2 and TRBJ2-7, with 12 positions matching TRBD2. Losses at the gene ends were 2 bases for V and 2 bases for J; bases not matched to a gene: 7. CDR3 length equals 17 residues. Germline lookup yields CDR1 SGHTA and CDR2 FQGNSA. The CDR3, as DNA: TGTGCCAGCAGCTTAACTAGCGGGGGGCAGTTTACCTACGAGCAGTACTTC. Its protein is CASSLTSGGQFTYEQYF.

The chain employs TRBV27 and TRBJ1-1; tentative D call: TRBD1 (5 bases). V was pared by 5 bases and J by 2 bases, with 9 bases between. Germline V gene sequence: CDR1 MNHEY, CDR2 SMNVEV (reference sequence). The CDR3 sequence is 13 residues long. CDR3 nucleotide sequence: TGTGCCAGCAGTCTGACAGTAAACACTGAAGCTTTCTTT. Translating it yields CASSLTVNTEAFF.

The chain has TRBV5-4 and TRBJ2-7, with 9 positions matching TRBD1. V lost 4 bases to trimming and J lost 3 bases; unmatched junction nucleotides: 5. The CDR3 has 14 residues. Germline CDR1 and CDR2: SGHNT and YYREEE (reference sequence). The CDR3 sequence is CASSLQGAIYEQYF. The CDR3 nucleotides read TGTGCCAGCAGCCTACAGGGGGCCATCTACGAGCAGTACTTC. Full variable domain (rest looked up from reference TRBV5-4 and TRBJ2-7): ETGVTQSPTHLIKTRGQQVTLRCSSQSGHNTVSWYQQALGQGPQFIFQYYREEENGRGNFPPRFSGLQFPNYSSELNVNALELDDSALYLCASSLQGAIYEQYFGPGTRLTVT.

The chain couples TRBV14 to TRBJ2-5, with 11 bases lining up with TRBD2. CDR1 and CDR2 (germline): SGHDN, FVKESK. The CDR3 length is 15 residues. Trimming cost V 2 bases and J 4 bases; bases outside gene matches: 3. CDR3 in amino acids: CASSQITSGGETQYF. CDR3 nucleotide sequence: TGTGCCAGCAGCCAAATCACTAGCGGGGGAGAGACCCAGTACTTC. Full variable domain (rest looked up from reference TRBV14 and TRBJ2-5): EAGVTQFPSHSVIEKGQTVTLRCDPISGHDNLYWYRRVMGKEIKFLLHFVKESKQDESGMPNNRFLAERTGGTYSTLKVQPAELEDSGVYFCASSQITSGGETQYFGPGTRLLVL.

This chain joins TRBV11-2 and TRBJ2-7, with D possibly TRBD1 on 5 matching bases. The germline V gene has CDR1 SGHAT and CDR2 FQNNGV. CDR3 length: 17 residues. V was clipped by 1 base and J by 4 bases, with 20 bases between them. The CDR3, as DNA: TGTGCCAGCAGCTTAGGGGTTCTTCAGGGTGGCCTATACGAGCAGTACTTC. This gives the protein CASSLGVLQGGLYEQYF.

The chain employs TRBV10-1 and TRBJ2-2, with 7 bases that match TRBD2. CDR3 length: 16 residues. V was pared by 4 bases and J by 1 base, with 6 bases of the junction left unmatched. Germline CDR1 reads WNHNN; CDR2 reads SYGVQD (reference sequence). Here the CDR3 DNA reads TGCGCCAGCAGTGCCGGGGTAGCGGGGAACACCGGGGAGCTGTTTTTT. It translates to CASSAGVAGNTGELFF.

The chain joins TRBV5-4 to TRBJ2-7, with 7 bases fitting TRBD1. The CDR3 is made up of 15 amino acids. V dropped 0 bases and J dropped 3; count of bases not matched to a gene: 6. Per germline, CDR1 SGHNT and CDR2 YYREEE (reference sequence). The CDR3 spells CASSLDRGYGYEQYF. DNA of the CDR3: TGTGCCAGCAGCTTGGACAGGGGATACGGCTACGAGCAGTACTTC. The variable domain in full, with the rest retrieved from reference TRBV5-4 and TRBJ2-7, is ETGVTQSPTHLIKTRGQQVTLRCSSQSGHNTVSWYQQALGQGPQFIFQYYREEENGRGNFPPRFSGLQFPNYSSELNVNALELDDSALYLCASSLDRGYGYEQYFGPGTRLTVT.

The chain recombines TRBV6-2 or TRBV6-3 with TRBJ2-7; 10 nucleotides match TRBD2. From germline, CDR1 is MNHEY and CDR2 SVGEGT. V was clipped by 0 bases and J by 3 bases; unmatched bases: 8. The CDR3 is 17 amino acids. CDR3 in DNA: TGTGCCAGCAGTTACTCCAGCGGGGGGGCCTCCCTCTACGAGCAGTACTTC. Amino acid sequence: CASSYSSGGASLYEQYF.

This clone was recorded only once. The CDR3 DNA reads TGTGCCAGCACGTGGGACAGGGCCTACGAGCAGTACTTC. It yields the protein CASTWDRAYEQYF. The V and J genes are TRBV2 and TRBJ2-7, with 9 nucleotides matching TRBD1. CDR3 length: 13 residues. CDR1 and CDR2 (germline): SNHLY, FYNNEI. The junction had 3 bases not matched to a gene; V was cut back by 7 bases and J by 2 bases.

CDR3 sequence: CASSRQGANSDTQYF. CDR3 DNA sequence: TGTGCCAGCAGTAGACAGGGGGCAAATTCAGATACGCAGTATTTT. J is TRBJ2-3 and V is TRBV28; TRBD1 matches at 10 bases. The length of the CDR3 is 15 residues. Germline CDR1 reads MDHEN; CDR2 reads SYDVKM. The V segment lost 5 bases and the J segment 4 bases; nucleotides outside the gene matches: 6.

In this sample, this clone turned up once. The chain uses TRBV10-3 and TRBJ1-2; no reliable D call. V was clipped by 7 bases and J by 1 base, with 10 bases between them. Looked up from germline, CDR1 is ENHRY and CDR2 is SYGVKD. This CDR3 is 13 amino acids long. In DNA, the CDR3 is TGTGCCATCAATGGAGAGAATAACTATGGCTACACCTTC. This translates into CAINGENNYGYTF.

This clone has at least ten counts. CDR3 region: CASSIWQGYGYTF. CDR3 DNA sequence: TGTGCCAGTAGTATCTGGCAGGGGTATGGCTACACCTTC. The chain couples TRBV19 to TRBJ1-2, with D maybe TRBD1 (6 bases). This CDR3 is built from 13 residues. Germline V lookup: CDR1 LNHDA, CDR2 SQIVND (reference sequence). Trimming cost V 3 bases and J 5 bases, with 10 bases left between them. The whole variable domain, filled in from reference TRBV19 and TRBJ1-2, reads DGGITQSPKYLFRKEGQNVTLSCEQNLNHDAMYWYRQDPGQGLRLIYYSQIVNDFQKGDIAEGYSVSREKKESFPLTVTSAQKNPTAFYLCASSIWQGYGYTFGSGTRLTVV.

The CDR3 DNA reads TGTGCCAGCAGCCAAGGAGTACTGTGGGACAGGGACAATGAGCAGTTCTTC. Its translation is CASSQGVLWDRDNEQFF. The chain recombines TRBV14 with TRBJ2-1, with 9 bases matching TRBD1. This CDR3 is 17 amino acids long. The germline gives CDR1 SGHDN, CDR2 FVKESK. V gave up 1 base and J gave up 5 bases; unmatched junction bases: 9.

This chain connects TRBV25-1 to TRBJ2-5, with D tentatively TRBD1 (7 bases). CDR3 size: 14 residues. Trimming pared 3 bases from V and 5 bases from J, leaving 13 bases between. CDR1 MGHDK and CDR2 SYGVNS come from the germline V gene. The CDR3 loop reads CASSDRGAIETQYF. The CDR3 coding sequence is TGTGCCAGCAGTGACAGGGGGGCTATTGAGACCCAGTACTTC.

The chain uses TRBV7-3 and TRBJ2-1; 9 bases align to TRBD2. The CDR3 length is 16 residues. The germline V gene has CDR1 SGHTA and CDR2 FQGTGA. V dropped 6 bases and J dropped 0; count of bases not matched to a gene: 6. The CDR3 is CASRKDSGGSYNEQFF. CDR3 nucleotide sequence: TGTGCCAGCAGAAAGGATAGCGGGGGCTCCTACAATGAGCAGTTCTTC.

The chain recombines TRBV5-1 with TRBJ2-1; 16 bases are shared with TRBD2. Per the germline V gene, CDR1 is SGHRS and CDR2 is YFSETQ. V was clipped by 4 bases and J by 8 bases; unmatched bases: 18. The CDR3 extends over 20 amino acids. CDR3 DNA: TGCGCCAGCAGCCAAACGCCACCCGGGACTAGCGGGGGGGCCGGGGATGAGCAGTTCTTC. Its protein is CASSQTPPGTSGGAGDEQFF.

The CDR3 DNA follows: TGTGCCAGCAGTTTTGAGGGTATCAGGGAGCTGTTTTTT. Encoded protein: CASSFEGIRELFF. The V call is TRBV12-3 or TRBV12-4, the J call TRBJ2-2; TRBD2 is a possible D gene (5 bases). This CDR3 comprises 13 residues. The germline V and J ends were trimmed by 3 bases and 9 bases, with 11 bases remaining between them.

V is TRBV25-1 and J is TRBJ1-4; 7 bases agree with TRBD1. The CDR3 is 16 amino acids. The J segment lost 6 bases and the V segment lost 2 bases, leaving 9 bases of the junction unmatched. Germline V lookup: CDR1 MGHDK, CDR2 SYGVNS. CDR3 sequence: CASSEPDRVSYEKLFF. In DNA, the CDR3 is TGTGCCAGCAGTGAACCCGACAGGGTTTCTTATGAAAAACTGTTTTTT.

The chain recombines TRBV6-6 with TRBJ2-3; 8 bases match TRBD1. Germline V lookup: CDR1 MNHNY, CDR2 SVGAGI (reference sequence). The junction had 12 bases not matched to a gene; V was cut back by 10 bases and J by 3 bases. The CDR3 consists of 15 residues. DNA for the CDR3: TGTGCCATCTCTCTGACAGACAGGGGAACAGATACGCAGTATTTT. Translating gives CAISLTDRGTDTQYF.